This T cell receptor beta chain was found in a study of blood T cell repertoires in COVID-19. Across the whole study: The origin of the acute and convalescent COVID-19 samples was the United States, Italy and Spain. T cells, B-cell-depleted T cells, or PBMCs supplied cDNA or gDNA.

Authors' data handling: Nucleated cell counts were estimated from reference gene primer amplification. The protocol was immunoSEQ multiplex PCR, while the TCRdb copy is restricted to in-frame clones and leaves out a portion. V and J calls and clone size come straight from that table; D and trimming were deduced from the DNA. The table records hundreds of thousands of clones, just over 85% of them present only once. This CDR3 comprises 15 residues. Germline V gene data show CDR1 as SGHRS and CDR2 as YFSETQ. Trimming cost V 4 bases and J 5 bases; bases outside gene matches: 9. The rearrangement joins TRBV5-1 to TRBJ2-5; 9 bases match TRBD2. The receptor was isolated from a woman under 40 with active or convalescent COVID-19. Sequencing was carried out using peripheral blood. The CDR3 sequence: CASSLGLSGRETQYF. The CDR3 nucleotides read TGCGCCAGCAGCCTTGGACTGAGCGGGAGGGAGACCCAGTACTTC.